This T cell receptor beta chain was captured by sequencing in a study of OX40 agonist ivuxolimab in advanced cancers. Overall study context: Ivuxolimab doses were 0.01, 0.1, 0.3, 1.5, 3 or 10 mg/kg every 2 weeks. The dose-escalation group included hepatocellular carcinoma, melanoma, renal cell carcinoma and head and neck cancer. Study-level findings and limits: Both CD4+ and CD8+ T cell populations in blood had undergone clonal expansion by week 6 at 0.1 to 3.0 mg/kg.

Comment on this clone: Its antigen remains unidentified.

Profiling relied on immunoSEQ multiplex PCR, and the TCRdb table lists in-frame clones only, not all of them. The sample has about 32,000 clones, roughly 87% seen once. Autoimmune disease history or systemic immunosuppression barred patients. V was shortened by 5 bases and J by 7 bases, with 14 bases between the two germline ends. Germline V gene sequence: CDR1 SEHNR, CDR2 FQNEAQ (reference sequence). This CDR3 is built from 14 residues. Sample: CD4+ or CD8+ T cells sorted from blood, taken in a trial of the OX40 agonist ivuxolimab. This TCR derives from an adult with an advanced solid tumor such as melanoma, head and neck, liver or kidney cancer. The chain recombines TRBV7-9 with TRBJ1-4; unclear D gene. The CDR3: CASSLTGSGEKLFF. DNA for the CDR3: TGTGCCAGCAGCCTCACGGGCAGTGGTGAAAAACTGTTTTTT.